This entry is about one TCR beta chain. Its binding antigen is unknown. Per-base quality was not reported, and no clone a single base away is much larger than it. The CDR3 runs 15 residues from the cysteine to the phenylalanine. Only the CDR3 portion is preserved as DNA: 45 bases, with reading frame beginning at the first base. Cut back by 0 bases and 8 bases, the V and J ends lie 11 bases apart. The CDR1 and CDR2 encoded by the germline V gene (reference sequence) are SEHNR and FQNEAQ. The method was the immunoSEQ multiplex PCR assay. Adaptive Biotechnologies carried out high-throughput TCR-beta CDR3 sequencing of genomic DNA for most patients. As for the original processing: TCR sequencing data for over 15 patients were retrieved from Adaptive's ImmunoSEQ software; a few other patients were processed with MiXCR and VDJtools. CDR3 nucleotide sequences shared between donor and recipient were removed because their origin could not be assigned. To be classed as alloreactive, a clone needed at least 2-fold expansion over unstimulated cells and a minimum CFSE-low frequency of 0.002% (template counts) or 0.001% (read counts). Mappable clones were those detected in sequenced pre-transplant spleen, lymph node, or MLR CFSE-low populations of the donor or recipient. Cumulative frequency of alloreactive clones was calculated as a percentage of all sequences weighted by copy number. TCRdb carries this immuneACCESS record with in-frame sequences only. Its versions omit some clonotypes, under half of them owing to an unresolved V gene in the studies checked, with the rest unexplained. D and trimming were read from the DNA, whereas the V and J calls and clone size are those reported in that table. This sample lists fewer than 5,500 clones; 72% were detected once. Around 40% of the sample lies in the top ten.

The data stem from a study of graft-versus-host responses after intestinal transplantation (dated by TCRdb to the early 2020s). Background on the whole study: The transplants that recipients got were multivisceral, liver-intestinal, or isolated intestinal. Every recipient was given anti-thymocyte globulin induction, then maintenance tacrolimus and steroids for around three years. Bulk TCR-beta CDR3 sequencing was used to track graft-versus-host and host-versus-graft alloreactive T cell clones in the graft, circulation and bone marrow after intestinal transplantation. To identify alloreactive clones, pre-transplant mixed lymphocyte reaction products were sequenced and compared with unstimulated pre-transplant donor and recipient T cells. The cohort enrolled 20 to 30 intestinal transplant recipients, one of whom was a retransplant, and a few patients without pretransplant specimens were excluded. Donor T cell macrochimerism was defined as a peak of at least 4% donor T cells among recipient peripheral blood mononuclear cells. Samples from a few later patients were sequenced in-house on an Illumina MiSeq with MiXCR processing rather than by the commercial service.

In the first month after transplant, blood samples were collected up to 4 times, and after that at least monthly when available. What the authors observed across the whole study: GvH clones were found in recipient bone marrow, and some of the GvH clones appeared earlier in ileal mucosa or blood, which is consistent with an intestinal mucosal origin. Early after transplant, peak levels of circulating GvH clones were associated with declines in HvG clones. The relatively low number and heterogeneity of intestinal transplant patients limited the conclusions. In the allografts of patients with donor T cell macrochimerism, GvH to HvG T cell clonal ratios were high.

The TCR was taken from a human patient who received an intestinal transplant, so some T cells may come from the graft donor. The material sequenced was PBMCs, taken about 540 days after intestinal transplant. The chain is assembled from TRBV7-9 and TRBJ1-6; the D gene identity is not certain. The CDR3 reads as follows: CASSLAGTSYSPLHF. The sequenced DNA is TGTGCCAGCAGCTTAGCCGGCACCTCCTATTCACCCCTCCACTTT. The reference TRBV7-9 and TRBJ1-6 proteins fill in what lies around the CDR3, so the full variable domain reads DTGVSQNPRHKITKRGQNVTFRCDPISEHNRLYWYRQTLGQGPEFLTYFQNEAQLEKSRLLSDRFSAERPKGSFSTLEIQRTEQGDSAMYLCASSLAGTSYSPLHFGNGTRLTVT.